This TCR beta chain was identified during a study of shared clonotypes between healthy human individuals. The study, taken as a whole, reports: Large depth notwithstanding, sorted-subset sequencing proved incomplete by rarefaction. Clonotype sharing among the donors was expected to vary with sequencing depth.

The assay was immunoSEQ multiplex PCR, and TCRdb's table has in-frame clones only and misses some. Among hundreds of thousands of clones listed, about 74% were seen once. To note about this clone: What it recognizes is unknown.

V trimming: 5 bases; J trimming: 6 bases; junction bases outside the gene matches: 5. The CDR3 spans 13 residues. Germline CDR1 reads LNHDA; CDR2 reads SQIVND (reference sequence). The sample consisted of memory CD4+ T cells sorted from blood. Documented subset: CD45RA-negative fraction. The chain has TRBV19 and TRBJ1-2; 8 bases fit TRBD1. This clonotype originated in a woman aged 25-40 years in good health. In DNA form, the CDR3 reads TGTGCCAGTAGTCCCGAGACAGGGGATGGCTACACCTTC. Encoded protein: CASSPETGDGYTF. The whole variable domain, remainder taken from reference TRBV19 and TRBJ1-2, is DGGITQSPKYLFRKEGQNVTLSCEQNLNHDAMYWYRQDPGQGLRLIYYSQIVNDFQKGDIAEGYSVSREKKESFPLTVTSAQKNPTAFYLCASSPETGDGYTFGSGTRLTVV.